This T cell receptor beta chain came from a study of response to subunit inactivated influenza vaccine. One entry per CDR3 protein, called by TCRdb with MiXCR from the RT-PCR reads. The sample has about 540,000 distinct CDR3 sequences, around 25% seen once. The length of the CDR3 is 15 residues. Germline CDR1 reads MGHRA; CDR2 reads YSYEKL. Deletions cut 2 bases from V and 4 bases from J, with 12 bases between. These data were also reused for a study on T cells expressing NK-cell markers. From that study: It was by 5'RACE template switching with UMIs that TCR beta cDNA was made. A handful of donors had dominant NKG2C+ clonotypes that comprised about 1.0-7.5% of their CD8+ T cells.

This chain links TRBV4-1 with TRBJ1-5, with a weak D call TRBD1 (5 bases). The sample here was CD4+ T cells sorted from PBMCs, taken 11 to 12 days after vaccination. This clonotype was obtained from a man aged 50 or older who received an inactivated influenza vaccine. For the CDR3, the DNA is TGCGCCAGCAGCCAATCCCCCCGGGGGAATCAGCCCCAGCATTTT. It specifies CASSQSPRGNQPQHF.